The sequence of this TCR beta chain was determined in a study of blood T cell repertoires in COVID-19. Looking at the study overall: Samples of COVID-19 (acute and convalescent) were obtained from the United States, Italy and Spain. T cells, B-cell-depleted T cells, or PBMCs provided the cDNA or gDNA that served as material.

This clone was observed a handful of times. Only in-frame clones appear in the TCRdb table, and some are missing; sequencing was by immunoSEQ multiplex PCR. This sample has roughly 160,000 clones; 87% occur once, and the top ten carry more than 6.5%. The CDR3 is made up of 14 amino acids. V lost 6 bases, J lost 0 bases, and 11 bases lay in between. Germline loops: CDR1 MDHEN, CDR2 SYDVKM. The sequence was collected from a woman in her 50s who had recovered from COVID-19. The chain employs TRBV28 and TRBJ1-1; D is undetermined. Material for sequencing was PBMCs or T cells enriched from blood (not recorded which). The CDR3 reads CASSRRNMNTEAFF. CDR3 sequence (DNA): TGTGCCAGCAGCCGGAGGAATATGAACACTGAAGCTTTCTTT.